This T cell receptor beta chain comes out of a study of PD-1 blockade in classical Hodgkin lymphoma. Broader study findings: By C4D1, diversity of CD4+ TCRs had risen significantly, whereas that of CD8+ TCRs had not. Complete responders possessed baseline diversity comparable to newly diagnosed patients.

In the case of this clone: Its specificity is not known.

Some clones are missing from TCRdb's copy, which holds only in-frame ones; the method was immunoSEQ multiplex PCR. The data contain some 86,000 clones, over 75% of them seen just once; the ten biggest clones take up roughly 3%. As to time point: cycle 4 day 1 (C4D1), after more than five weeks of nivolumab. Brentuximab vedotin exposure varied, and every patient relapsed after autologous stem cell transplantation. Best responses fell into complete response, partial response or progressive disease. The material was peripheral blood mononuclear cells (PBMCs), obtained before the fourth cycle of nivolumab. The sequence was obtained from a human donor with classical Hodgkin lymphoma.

The CDR3 region has the DNA TGTGCCAGCAGCTCCACTCGGGTGGGCTACGAGCAGTACTTC. Translating gives CASSSTRVGYEQYF. The rearrangement links TRBV11-2 to TRBJ2-7; D unclear. Germline loops: CDR1 SGHAT, CDR2 FQNNGV. There are 14 residues in the CDR3. The V end lost 4 bases, the J end lost 3 bases, and 13 bases lay between the germline ends.